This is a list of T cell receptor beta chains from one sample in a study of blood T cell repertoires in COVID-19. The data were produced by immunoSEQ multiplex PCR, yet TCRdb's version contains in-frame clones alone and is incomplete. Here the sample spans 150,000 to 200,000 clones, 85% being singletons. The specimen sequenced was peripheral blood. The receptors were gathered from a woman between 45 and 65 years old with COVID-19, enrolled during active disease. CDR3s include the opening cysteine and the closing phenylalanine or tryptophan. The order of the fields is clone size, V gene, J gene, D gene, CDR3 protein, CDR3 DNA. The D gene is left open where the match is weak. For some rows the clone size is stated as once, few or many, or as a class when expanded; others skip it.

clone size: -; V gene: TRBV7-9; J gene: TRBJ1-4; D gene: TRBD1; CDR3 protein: CASSLGGTALVVEKLFF; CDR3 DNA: TGTGCCAGCAGCTTAGGTGGGACAGCTCTTGTTGTTGAAAAACTGTTTTTT
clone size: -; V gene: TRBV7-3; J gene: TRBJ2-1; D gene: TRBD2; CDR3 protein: CASSSRILAGPIGNEQFF; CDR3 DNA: TGTGCCAGCAGCTCCCGGATTCTAGCGGGTCCTATTGGCAATGAGCAGTTCTTC
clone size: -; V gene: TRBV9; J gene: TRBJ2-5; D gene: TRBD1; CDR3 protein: CASSPPRGLGETQYF; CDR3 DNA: TGTGCCAGCAGCCCCCCGAGGGGGCTCGGGGAGACCCAGTACTTC
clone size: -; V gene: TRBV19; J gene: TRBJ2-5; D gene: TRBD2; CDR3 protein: CASSTSGGIETQYF; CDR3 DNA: TGTGCCAGTAGTACGAGCGGGGGAATAGAGACCCAGTACTTC
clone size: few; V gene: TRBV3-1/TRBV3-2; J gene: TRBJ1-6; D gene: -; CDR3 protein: CASSQDRGLSSVPLHF; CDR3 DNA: TGTGCCAGCAGCCAAGATCGGGGACTTTCCTCGGTCCCCCTCCACTTT
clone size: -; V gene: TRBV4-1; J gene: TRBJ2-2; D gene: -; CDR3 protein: CASSQSQTGSLAGTGELFF; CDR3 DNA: TGCGCCAGCAGCCAATCCCAGACAGGCTCCTTAGCGGGTACCGGGGAGCTGTTTTTT
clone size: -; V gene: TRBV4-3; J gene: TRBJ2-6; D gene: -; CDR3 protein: CASSQDTVAGANVLTF; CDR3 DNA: TGCGCCAGCAGCCAAGATACAGTGGCTGGGGCCAACGTCCTGACTTTC
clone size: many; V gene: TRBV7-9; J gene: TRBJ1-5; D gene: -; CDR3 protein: CASNRDDQPQHF; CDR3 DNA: TGTGCCAGCAACAGGGACGATCAGCCCCAGCATTTT
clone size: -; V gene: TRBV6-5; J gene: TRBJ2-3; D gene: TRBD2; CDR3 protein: CASSYSSGGVGDTQYF; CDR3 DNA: TGTGCCAGCAGTTACTCGTCCGGGGGGGTAGGAGATACGCAGTATTTT
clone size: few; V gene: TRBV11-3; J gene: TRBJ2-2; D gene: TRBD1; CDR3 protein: CASSTVWDRVTGELFF; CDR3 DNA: TGTGCCAGCAGCACAGTGTGGGACAGGGTCACCGGGGAGCTGTTTTTT
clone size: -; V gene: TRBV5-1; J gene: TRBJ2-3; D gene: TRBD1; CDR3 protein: CASSSGTGGTDTQYF; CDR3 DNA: TGCGCCAGCAGCTCCGGGACAGGGGGCACAGATACGCAGTATTTT
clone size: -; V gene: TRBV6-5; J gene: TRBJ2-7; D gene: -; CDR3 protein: CASLSRRSSYEQYF; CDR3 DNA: TGTGCCAGCCTGAGCCGAAGGAGCTCCTACGAGCAGTACTTC
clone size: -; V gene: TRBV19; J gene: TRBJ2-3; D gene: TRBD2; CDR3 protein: CASSGRGKGTDTQYF; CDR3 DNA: TGTGCCAGTAGTGGGCGGGGGAAGGGCACAGATACGCAGTATTTT
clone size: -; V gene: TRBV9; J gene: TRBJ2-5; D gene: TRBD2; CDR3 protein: CASSPTGTTQETQYF; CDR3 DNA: TGTGCCAGCAGCCCCACCGGGACTACGCAAGAGACCCAGTACTTC
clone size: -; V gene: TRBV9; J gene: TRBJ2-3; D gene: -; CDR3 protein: CASSVRTSTDTQYF; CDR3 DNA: TGTGCCAGCAGCGTTAGGACTAGCACAGATACGCAGTATTTT
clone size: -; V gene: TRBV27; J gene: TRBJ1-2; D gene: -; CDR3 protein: CASSLSQGANYGYTF; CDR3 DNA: TGTGCCAGCAGTTTATCCCAGGGTGCTAACTATGGCTACACCTTC
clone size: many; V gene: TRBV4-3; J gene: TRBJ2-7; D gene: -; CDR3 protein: CASSQEAALMHDEQYF; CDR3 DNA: TGCGCCAGCAGCCAAGAAGCGGCGCTGATGCATGACGAGCAGTACTTC
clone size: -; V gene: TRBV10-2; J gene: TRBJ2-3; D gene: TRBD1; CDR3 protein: CASSWWAGGEADTQYF; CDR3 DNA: TGCGCCAGCAGTTGGTGGGCAGGGGGTGAGGCAGATACGCAGTATTTT
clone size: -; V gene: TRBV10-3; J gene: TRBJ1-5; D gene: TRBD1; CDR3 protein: CAITGGLDQPQHF; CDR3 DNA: TGTGCCATCACAGGGGGCCTTGATCAGCCCCAGCATTTT
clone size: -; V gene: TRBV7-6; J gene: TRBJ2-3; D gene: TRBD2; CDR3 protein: CASSLRLAGTDTQYF; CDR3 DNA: TGTGCCAGCAGCCTTAGACTAGCGGGCACAGATACGCAGTATTTT
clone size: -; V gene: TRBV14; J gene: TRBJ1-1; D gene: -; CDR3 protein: CASSLNPSGSEAFF; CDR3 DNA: TGTGCCAGCAGCCTTAACCCCTCGGGGTCTGAAGCTTTCTTT
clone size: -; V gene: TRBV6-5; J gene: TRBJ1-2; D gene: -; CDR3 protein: CASSVPGQLYGYTF; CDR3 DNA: TGTGCCAGCTCGGTGCCGGGACAACTCTATGGCTACACCTTC
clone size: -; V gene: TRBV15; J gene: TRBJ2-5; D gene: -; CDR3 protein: CATSRDSGETQYF; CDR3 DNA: TGTGCCACCAGCAGAGATTCGGGAGAGACCCAGTACTTC
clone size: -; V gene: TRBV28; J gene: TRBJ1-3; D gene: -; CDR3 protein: CASSPLGAGGNTIYF; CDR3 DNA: TGTGCCAGCAGTCCCTTGGGGGCGGGTGGAAACACCATATATTTT
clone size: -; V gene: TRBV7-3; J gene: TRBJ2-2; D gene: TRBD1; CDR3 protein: CASSLQGTGNTGELFF; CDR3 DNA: TGTGCCAGCAGCTTACAGGGGACAGGGAACACCGGGGAGCTGTTTTTT
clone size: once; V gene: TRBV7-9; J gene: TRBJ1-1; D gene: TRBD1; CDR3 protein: CASSLAESVGQGYTEAFF; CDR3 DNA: TGTGCCAGCAGCTTAGCCGAAAGTGTGGGACAGGGGTACACTGAAGCTTTCTTT
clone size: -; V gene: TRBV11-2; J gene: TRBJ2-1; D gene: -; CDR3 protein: CASSLVIGGSSYNEQFF; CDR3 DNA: TGTGCCAGCAGCTTAGTTATAGGGGGAAGCTCCTACAATGAGCAGTTCTTC
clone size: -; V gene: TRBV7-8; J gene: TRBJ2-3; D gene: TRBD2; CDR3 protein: CASSRLAGGKDTQYF; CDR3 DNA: TGTGCCAGCAGCCGACTAGCGGGGGGGAAGGATACGCAGTATTTT
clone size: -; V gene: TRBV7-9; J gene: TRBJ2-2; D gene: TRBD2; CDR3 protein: CASSLRPGGATGELFF; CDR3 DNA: TGTGCCAGCAGCTTACGCCCCGGGGGGGCCACCGGGGAGCTGTTTTTT
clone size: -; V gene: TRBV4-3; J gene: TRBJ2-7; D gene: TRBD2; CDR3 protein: CASSRGRWVAGDYEQYF; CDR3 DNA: TGCGCCAGCAGCAGAGGGCGGTGGGTAGCGGGGGACTACGAGCAGTACTTC